These 21 T cell receptor beta chains were sequenced from one sample in a study of identical twins. One entry per CDR3 protein results from TCRdb running MiXCR on the 5' RACE reads. Of about 470,000 distinct CDR3 sequences listed, 20% to 25% were seen once; the top ten hold over 2.5%. The same sample was also studied in work on T cells expressing NK-cell markers.

The sequenced material came from CD4+ T cells sorted from blood. The receptors come from a young woman in good health.

This clonotype was recorded a few times. One end of the junction varies from germline; a read error may be responsible. V gene TRBV6-1 combines with J gene TRBJ1-1; 7 nucleotides align to TRBD1. This CDR3 is built from 10 residues. Germline values: CDR1 MNHNS, CDR2 SASEGT. CDR3 loop: CASSERTGKF. In DNA, the CDR3 is TGTGCCAGCAGCGAGAGGACAGGTAAATTT.

The chain joins TRBV29-1 to TRBJ2-5; D is undetermined. CDR1 and CDR2 from the germline V gene are SQVTM and ANQGSEA. V was trimmed by 1 base and J by 1 base, leaving 7 bases between them. This CDR3 contains 13 residues. CDR3 bases: TGCAGCGTTGAAGTGAACAGCCAAGAGACCCAGTACTTC. It encodes CSVEVNSQETQYF.

The rearrangement uses TRBV29-1 and TRBJ2-3; 7 nucleotides line up with TRBD2. The germline V gene encodes CDR1 SQVTM and CDR2 ANQGSEA. The length of the CDR3 is 15 residues. V was pared by 6 bases and J by 7 bases, with 16 bases of the junction left unmatched. CDR3 nucleotide sequence: TGCAGCGTCGGGACTCTTGGACTAGACTCGCATACGCAGTATTTT. Its translation is CSVGTLGLDSHTQYF.

The V and J genes are TRBV27 and TRBJ1-6; D uncertain. Between the trimmed V and J ends, which lost 6 bases and 6 bases, there was a span of 12 bases. The CDR3 spans 14 residues. The germline V gene has CDR1 MNHEY and CDR2 SMNVEV (reference sequence). The CDR3 DNA sequence: TGTGCCAGCAGCCAGAGGAAAGTTAATTCACCCCTCCACTTT. Residues: CASSQRKVNSPLHF.

This clonotype was detected only a few times. This rearrangement joins TRBV6-1 to TRBJ2-7; 10 nucleotides agree with TRBD1. V trimming: 8 bases; J trimming: 5 bases; junction bases outside the gene matches: 12. This CDR3 is 15 amino acids long. Germline V gives CDR1 MNHNS, CDR2 SASEGT. The CDR3 DNA is TGTGCCAGCCGGTATGGGGACAGGGGTTTACACGAGCAGTACTTC. Translated, it gives CASRYGDRGLHEQYF.

This clonotype was counted a few times. This sequence joins TRBV11-2 and TRBJ1-4; D might be TRBD1 (6 bases). Germline V gene data show CDR1 as SGHAT and CDR2 as FQNNGV. This CDR3 spans 15 amino acids. V lost 5 bases, J lost 3 bases, and 13 bases lay in between. The CDR3 region has the DNA TGTGCCAGCAGCGTCATCGGGGGGCCTAATGAAAAACTGTTTTTT. Its protein is CASSVIGGPNEKLFF.

This clonotype appeared a single time. The CDR3 DNA sequence: TGCAGTGCTAGGCCCCGACAGGGGGCCTACGAGCAGTACTTC. Translation gives CSARPRQGAYEQYF. The genes are TRBV20-1 and TRBJ2-7, with 9 positions matching TRBD1. V lost 3 bases to trimming and J lost 2 bases; unmatched junction nucleotides: 5. The CDR3 is 14 residues long. The germline gives CDR1 DFQATT, CDR2 SNEGSKA (reference sequence).

This clonotype has only a few counts. The CDR3 sequence: CASSFTSGGYADTQYF. CDR3 in DNA: TGTGCCAGCAGCTTCACTAGCGGGGGGTATGCAGATACGCAGTATTTT. The genes are TRBV7-2 and TRBJ2-3; 12 nucleotides align to TRBD2. Germline assignment: CDR1 SGHTA and CDR2 FQGNSA. Unmatched junction bases numbered 5, after V lost 3 bases and J lost 4 bases. This CDR3 spans 16 amino acids.

A few counts support this clonotype. The V call is TRBV12-3 or TRBV12-4, the J call TRBJ1-2, with TRBD1 as a possible D gene (6 bases). The CDR3 runs 11 residues. With 5 bases removed from V and 7 bases from J, the gap between germline ends came to 8 bases. CDR3 coding DNA: TGTGCCAGCAGTCGCAGGGGTGGCTACACCTTC. Residues: CASSRRGGYTF.

This clonotype has ten or more counts. The chain is built from TRBV5-1 and TRBJ1-2; D possibly corresponds to TRBD1 (6 bases). The germline gives CDR1 SGHRS, CDR2 YFSETQ. The CDR3 is 13 amino acids. V was clipped by 4 bases and J by 1 base, with 8 bases between them. CDR3 protein: CASSRDNNYGYTF. CDR3 coding DNA: TGCGCCAGCAGCAGGGACAATAACTATGGCTACACCTTC.

The chain combines TRBV3-1 with TRBJ2-2; D gene unclear. The CDR3 runs 14 residues. Between the trimmed V and J ends, which lost 1 base and 4 bases, there was a span of 7 bases. Germline assignment: CDR1 LGHDT and CDR2 YNNKEL (reference sequence). CDR3 residues: CASSQVGPTGELFF. The CDR3 nucleotides are TGTGCCAGCAGCCAAGTCGGGCCCACCGGGGAGCTGTTTTTT.

This clonotype was detected a few times. The rearrangement links TRBV27 to TRBJ2-5; unclear D gene. The CDR3 is 14 amino acids. The germline V gene has CDR1 MNHEY and CDR2 SMNVEV (reference sequence). V shed 8 bases and J shed 4 bases, with 17 bases lying between them. The CDR3 DNA is TGTGCCAGCGCGTCGCCACCCGTCCTAGAGACCCAGTACTTC. It yields the protein CASASPPVLETQYF.

This chain uses TRBV4-1 with TRBJ2-7, with 12 bases that match TRBD1. Germline trimming cut 4 bases from V and 7 bases from J; bases unmatched to any gene: 11. Looked up from germline, CDR1 is MGHRA and CDR2 is YSYEKL. CDR3 size: 16 residues. The CDR3 nucleotides are TGCGCCAGCAGCCCTAGTCCGGGACAGGGGGCAGATGAGCAGTACTTC. The encoded protein is CASSPSPGQGADEQYF.

The table lists this clonotype with many counts. The J gene is TRBJ2-5, the V gene TRBV12-3 or TRBV12-4; D tentatively reads TRBD1 or TRBD2 (6 bases each). The ends were cut back, 1 base at V and 9 bases at J, with 18 bases in the middle. The CDR3 covers 15 residues. The CDR3 here is CASSLGGGQLTAQYF. CDR3 DNA sequence: TGTGCCAGCAGTTTAGGAGGGGGGCAGTTAACGGCCCAGTACTTC.

Ten or more counts support this clonotype. The chain has TRBV29-1 and TRBJ2-5, with D unclear. The germline gives CDR1 SQVTM, CDR2 ANQGSEA. The CDR3 totals 12 residues. Trimming left V 1 base short and J 2 bases short, with 5 bases between. CDR3 amino acids: CSVEGRQETQYF. The CDR3, as DNA: TGCAGCGTTGAAGGACGGCAAGAGACCCAGTACTTC.

The chain joins TRBV11-2 to TRBJ2-7; a weak D match, TRBD2 (6 bases). The CDR3 contains 14 residues. Germline values: CDR1 SGHAT, CDR2 FQNNGV. Trimming stripped 1 base from V and 7 bases from J, with 14 bases between. The CDR3: CASSLGAFGGEQYF. The CDR3 DNA reads TGTGCCAGCAGCTTAGGAGCGTTCGGGGGAGAGCAGTACTTC.

This sequence joins TRBV12-3 or TRBV12-4 and TRBJ2-7, with D tentatively TRBD1 or TRBD2 (5 bases each). V gave up 5 bases and J gave up 7 bases, with 15 bases separating them. The CDR3 is 13 residues long. In nucleotides, the CDR3 is TGTGCCAGCAGTCGAGGGGACCATCGGGAGCAGTACTTC. Protein product: CASSRGDHREQYF.

Concerning this clonotype: Germline is not matched at one junction end, which may reflect a read error. The chain uses TRBV18 and TRBJ2-5, with D unclear. Germline-derived CDR1 and CDR2 are KGHSH and LQKENI. The length of the CDR3 is 12 residues. The CDR3 nucleotides read TGTGCCAGCTCCGACCGGAAAGAAACCCAGTACTTC. It is translated as CASSDRKETQYF.

This clonotype was found a few times. The chain joins TRBV7-6 to TRBJ2-4; the match to TRBD1 covers 9 bases. Germline CDR1 and CDR2: SGHVS and FNYEAQ. V lost 5 bases and J lost 8; bases outside the gene matches: 10. CDR3 length: 15 residues. CDR3 DNA: TGTGCCAGCAGCGCCGGCGGGACAGGGCAATACATTCAGTACTTC. It codes for CASSAGGTGQYIQYF.

This clonotype was picked up many times. The J gene is TRBJ2-5, the V gene TRBV7-9, with a tentative D call TRBD2 (5 bases). CDR3 length: 11 residues. Trimming left V 5 bases short and J 7 bases short, with 8 bases between. Germline-derived CDR1 and CDR2 are SEHNR and FQNEAQ (reference sequence). The CDR3 region is CASSPAGTQYF. In DNA form, the CDR3 reads TGTGCCAGCAGCCCCGCGGGGACCCAGTACTTC.

This clonotype was recorded a few times. The chain uses TRBV20-1 and TRBJ2-5; D unresolved. This CDR3 comprises 13 residues. Trimming removed 6 bases at V and 2 bases at J, with 13 bases between. Germline V lookup: CDR1 DFQATT, CDR2 SNEGSKA (reference sequence). CDR3 residues: CSAGSTIQETQYF. As DNA, the CDR3 is TGCAGTGCCGGCAGCACTATACAAGAGACCCAGTACTTC.